The source of this T cell receptor (beta chain) is a study of blood T cell repertoires in COVID-19. This CDR3 spans 16 amino acids. Germline V lookup: CDR1 SNHLY, CDR2 FYNNEI. Trimming took 2 bases from V and 8 from J; bases not matched to a gene: 10. Methods used by the authors: For nucleated cells, counts were estimated from reference gene primer amplification. Sequenced by immunoSEQ multiplex PCR; TCRdb stores in-frame clones only, minus some. Clone size and V and J calls were adopted from that table, with D and trimming inferred from the DNA. The repertoire holds roughly 250,000 clones, around 87% seen once, with 6% to 9% in the top ten.

The chain combines TRBV2 with TRBJ1-1; 11 positions match TRBD1. Material: peripheral blood. This TCR derives from a man in his 60s who had recovered from COVID-19. CDR3: CASSERIPGQGGEAFF. CDR3 DNA: TGTGCCAGCAGTGAAAGGATACCGGGACAGGGGGGGGAAGCTTTCTTT.